Listed below are T cell receptor beta chains from one sample, sequenced in a study of cytomegalovirus exposure and HLA in healthy donors. Here immunoSEQ multiplex PCR was the method, and the copy in TCRdb shows in-frame clones only, minus some. The sample consists of about 140,000 clones, 84% of them appearing once. Sequenced sample: PBMCs. The receptors stem from a woman in her 30s in good health and CMV-seronegative. Both conserved end residues are part of each CDR3. Fields, in order: clone size, V gene, J gene, D gene, CDR3 DNA, CDR3 protein. A D gene is named only where the DNA matches it firmly. The listing skips clone size in some rows; elsewhere it reads once, few, many or a size class.

clone_size: NA; v_call: TRBV4-3; j_call: TRBJ1-5; d_call: NA; cdr3_nt: TGCGCCAGCAGCCAAGAATGGGGGGGTCAGCCCCAGCATTTT; cdr3_aa: CASSQEWGGQPQHF
clone_size: NA; v_call: TRBV2; j_call: TRBJ2-5; d_call: TRBD2; cdr3_nt: TGTGCCAGCAGCCAAAACGGACTAGCTAGGGAGACCCAGTACTTC; cdr3_aa: CASSQNGLARETQYF
clone_size: NA; v_call: TRBV2; j_call: TRBJ1-2; d_call: NA; cdr3_nt: TGTGCCAGCAGTACCACAGGGTCCGGTTTTATCTATGGCTACACCTTC; cdr3_aa: CASSTTGSGFIYGYTF
clone_size: once; v_call: TRBV7-2; j_call: TRBJ2-6; d_call: NA; cdr3_nt: TGTGCCAGCGAATGGGGCACTGGGGCCAACGTCCTGACTTTC; cdr3_aa: CASEWGTGANVLTF
clone_size: few; v_call: TRBV7-3; j_call: TRBJ2-7; d_call: NA; cdr3_nt: TGTGCCAGCAGCTTAACGGGGAGCGGCGAGCAGTACTTC; cdr3_aa: CASSLTGSGEQYF
clone_size: NA; v_call: TRBV2; j_call: TRBJ2-2; d_call: TRBD1; cdr3_nt: TGTGCCAGCAGACAGGGGGTCAACACCGGGGAGCTGTTTTTT; cdr3_aa: CASRQGVNTGELFF
clone_size: NA; v_call: TRBV29-1; j_call: TRBJ2-3; d_call: NA; cdr3_nt: TGCAGCGTTGAAGGCGGCAGGGGAGCAGATACGCAGTATTTT; cdr3_aa: CSVEGGRGADTQYF
clone_size: NA; v_call: TRBV5-1; j_call: TRBJ1-6; d_call: TRBD1; cdr3_nt: TGCGCCAGCAGCCCACTGACAGGGGACTATAATTCACCCCTCCACTTT; cdr3_aa: CASSPLTGDYNSPLHF
clone_size: once; v_call: TRBV7-6; j_call: TRBJ2-5; d_call: TRBD1; cdr3_nt: TGTGCCAGCAGCTCTCCGGGACAGGAACAGACCCAGTACTTC; cdr3_aa: CASSSPGQEQTQYF
clone_size: NA; v_call: TRBV5-1; j_call: TRBJ2-3; d_call: TRBD2; cdr3_nt: TGCGCCAGCAGCTTGGCCTCGGTAGCGGGAGCTAGCACAGATACGCAGTATTTT; cdr3_aa: CASSLASVAGASTDTQYF
clone_size: NA; v_call: TRBV5-4; j_call: TRBJ2-2; d_call: TRBD1; cdr3_nt: TGTGCCAGCAGCTTGAGTTTGACAGGGGCGAACACCGGGGAGCTGTTTTTT; cdr3_aa: CASSLSLTGANTGELFF
clone_size: few; v_call: TRBV7-2; j_call: TRBJ2-1; d_call: TRBD2; cdr3_nt: TGTGCCAGCAGAGCGGGGGGGCCGTACAATGAGCAGTTCTTC; cdr3_aa: CASRAGGPYNEQFF
clone_size: NA; v_call: TRBV4-3; j_call: TRBJ2-3; d_call: NA; cdr3_nt: TGCGCCAGCAGCCAGGGGGCGGGGGAAAGCACAGATACGCAGTATTTT; cdr3_aa: CASSQGAGESTDTQYF
clone_size: NA; v_call: TRBV9; j_call: TRBJ2-4; d_call: TRBD1; cdr3_nt: TGTGCCAGCAGCAGGGACAGTTCCCAACCAAAACTAGCCAAAAACATTCAGTACTTC; cdr3_aa: CASSRDSSQPKLAKNIQYF
clone_size: NA; v_call: TRBV6-6; j_call: TRBJ1-1; d_call: TRBD1; cdr3_nt: TGTGCCAGCAGTTCCACCGGGACAGGGGGCACTGAAGCTTTCTTT; cdr3_aa: CASSSTGTGGTEAFF
clone_size: NA; v_call: TRBV5-6; j_call: TRBJ2-3; d_call: TRBD1; cdr3_nt: TGTGCCAGCAGCCTAGGGACAGCTAGCACAGATACGCAGTATTTT; cdr3_aa: CASSLGTASTDTQYF
clone_size: few; v_call: TRBV2; j_call: TRBJ2-1; d_call: NA; cdr3_nt: TGTGCCAGCAGTGACGCCAGGTCAGCCTACAATGAGCAGTTCTTC; cdr3_aa: CASSDARSAYNEQFF
clone_size: NA; v_call: TRBV6-6; j_call: TRBJ1-2; d_call: NA; cdr3_nt: TGTGCCAGCTTTAGACAGGATCTCAACTATGGCTACACCTTC; cdr3_aa: CASFRQDLNYGYTF
clone_size: few; v_call: TRBV14; j_call: TRBJ1-2; d_call: TRBD1; cdr3_nt: TGTGCCAGCAGCCAAGTGGGTGTGCGGACAGGGAATGGCTACACCTTC; cdr3_aa: CASSQVGVRTGNGYTF
clone_size: NA; v_call: TRBV19; j_call: TRBJ1-3; d_call: NA; cdr3_nt: TGTGCCAGTAGTCCCGGAGGGACCAGGGATGGAAACACCATATATTTT; cdr3_aa: CASSPGGTRDGNTIYF
clone_size: NA; v_call: TRBV5-4; j_call: TRBJ1-1; d_call: NA; cdr3_nt: TGTGCCAGCAGCTTGGACAGAAACACTGAAGCTTTCTTT; cdr3_aa: CASSLDRNTEAFF
clone_size: NA; v_call: TRBV5-8; j_call: TRBJ1-5; d_call: NA; cdr3_nt: TGTGCCAGCAGCTTGGCTTCGGGTGGGTCTCAGCCCCAGCATTTT; cdr3_aa: CASSLASGGSQPQHF
clone_size: NA; v_call: TRBV27; j_call: TRBJ1-1; d_call: NA; cdr3_nt: TGTGCCAGCAGTAAGAACAGGGTCACTGAAGCTTTCTTT; cdr3_aa: CASSKNRVTEAFF
clone_size: NA; v_call: TRBV18; j_call: TRBJ1-5; d_call: NA; cdr3_nt: TGTGCCAGCTCACCATTCTCGGACAGCTTGGTGCCCCAGCATTTT; cdr3_aa: CASSPFSDSLVPQHF
clone_size: NA; v_call: TRBV27; j_call: TRBJ1-6; d_call: NA; cdr3_nt: TGTGCCAGCAGTAACACCGGGACTGGGAATTCACCCCTCCACTTT; cdr3_aa: CASSNTGTGNSPLHF
clone_size: NA; v_call: TRBV7-7; j_call: TRBJ1-6; d_call: NA; cdr3_nt: TGTGCCAGCAGCTTAGTCCGACGGGAGATGCGACAGAATTCACCCCTCCACTTT; cdr3_aa: CASSLVRREMRQNSPLHF
clone_size: NA; v_call: TRBV18; j_call: TRBJ2-7; d_call: NA; cdr3_nt: TGTGCCAGCTCACTTAATCGCGAGCAGTACTTC; cdr3_aa: CASSLNREQYF
clone_size: NA; v_call: TRBV27; j_call: TRBJ1-6; d_call: NA; cdr3_nt: TGTGCCAGCAGTTTGTACGGGGGATCATATAATTCACCCCTCCACTTT; cdr3_aa: CASSLYGGSYNSPLHF
clone_size: NA; v_call: TRBV6-1; j_call: TRBJ2-5; d_call: TRBD1; cdr3_nt: TGTGCCAGCAGCGGGACAGAACAAGAGACCCAGTACTTC; cdr3_aa: CASSGTEQETQYF
clone_size: many; v_call: TRBV30; j_call: TRBJ1-2; d_call: NA; cdr3_nt: TGTGCCTGGAAGATGGGGAGGGGTGGCTACACCTTC; cdr3_aa: CAWKMGRGGYTF
clone_size: NA; v_call: TRBV7-9; j_call: TRBJ1-2; d_call: NA; cdr3_nt: TGTGCCAGCAGCCACCCCCCGGGACACATTAACTATGGCTACACCTTC; cdr3_aa: CASSHPPGHINYGYTF
clone_size: NA; v_call: TRBV6-1; j_call: TRBJ2-7; d_call: NA; cdr3_nt: TGTGCCAGCACCGCCGTTAGTAGCTCCTACGAGCAGTACTTC; cdr3_aa: CASTAVSSSYEQYF
clone_size: NA; v_call: TRBV6-1; j_call: TRBJ2-3; d_call: NA; cdr3_nt: TGTGCCAGCAGTGCGGGGTTCGGCTCAGATACGCAGTATTTT; cdr3_aa: CASSAGFGSDTQYF
clone_size: many; v_call: TRBV9; j_call: TRBJ2-5; d_call: NA; cdr3_nt: TGTGCCAGCAGCGCCAAACTCAGGGATGGAGAGACCCAGTACTTC; cdr3_aa: CASSAKLRDGETQYF
clone_size: NA; v_call: TRBV18; j_call: TRBJ2-2; d_call: NA; cdr3_nt: TGTGCCAGCTCCTCGGACAGTAACACCGGGGAGCTGTTTTTT; cdr3_aa: CASSSDSNTGELFF
clone_size: NA; v_call: TRBV28; j_call: TRBJ1-3; d_call: NA; cdr3_nt: TGTGCCAGCAGTTTATATAACTCTGGAAACACCATATATTTT; cdr3_aa: CASSLYNSGNTIYF
clone_size: once; v_call: TRBV6-1; j_call: TRBJ2-5; d_call: NA; cdr3_nt: TGTGCCAGCAGTGCAGGGGGGGAGACCCAGTACTTC; cdr3_aa: CASSAGGETQYF
clone_size: NA; v_call: TRBV6-6; j_call: TRBJ2-7; d_call: NA; cdr3_nt: TGTGCCAGCAGCGACGAACGGGGAACGGTCGAGCAGTACTTC; cdr3_aa: CASSDERGTVEQYF
clone_size: NA; v_call: TRBV11-2; j_call: TRBJ2-1; d_call: TRBD2; cdr3_nt: TGTGCCAGCAGCTTAGTTAGCGGGGGGGCCAATGAGCAGTTCTTC; cdr3_aa: CASSLVSGGANEQFF
clone_size: NA; v_call: TRBV7-2; j_call: TRBJ1-5; d_call: NA; cdr3_nt: TGTGCCAGCAGCTTAGTAGGGGCCAGCAATCAGCCCCAGCATTTT; cdr3_aa: CASSLVGASNQPQHF
clone_size: NA; v_call: TRBV15; j_call: TRBJ2-1; d_call: TRBD1; cdr3_nt: TGTGCCACCAGCAGAGATACGGTCGTAACGGGGGGACAGGGGGCCCTCAATGAGCAGTTCTTC; cdr3_aa: CATSRDTVVTGGQGALNEQFF
clone_size: few; v_call: TRBV5-4; j_call: TRBJ1-6; d_call: NA; cdr3_nt: TGTGCCAGCAGCTCGGCCAGCCGGGGTCATCGTTCACCCCTCCACTTT; cdr3_aa: CASSSASRGHRSPLHF
clone_size: NA; v_call: TRBV5-4; j_call: TRBJ1-1; d_call: NA; cdr3_nt: TGTGCCAGCAGCTTGCAGGGCAAGAACACTGAAGCTTTCTTT; cdr3_aa: CASSLQGKNTEAFF
clone_size: few; v_call: TRBV2; j_call: TRBJ1-2; d_call: TRBD1; cdr3_nt: TGTGCCAGCAGTAGACAGGGTAGAAACTATGGCTACACCTTC; cdr3_aa: CASSRQGRNYGYTF
clone_size: NA; v_call: TRBV10-2; j_call: TRBJ2-7; d_call: NA; cdr3_nt: TGCGCCAGCAGTGGTGGGGGGAACGTGCAGTACTTC; cdr3_aa: CASSGGGNVQYF
clone_size: few; v_call: TRBV25-1; j_call: TRBJ1-4; d_call: NA; cdr3_nt: TGTGCCAGCAGGGGGAGTGTAGCTAATGAAAAACTGTTTTTT; cdr3_aa: CASRGSVANEKLFF